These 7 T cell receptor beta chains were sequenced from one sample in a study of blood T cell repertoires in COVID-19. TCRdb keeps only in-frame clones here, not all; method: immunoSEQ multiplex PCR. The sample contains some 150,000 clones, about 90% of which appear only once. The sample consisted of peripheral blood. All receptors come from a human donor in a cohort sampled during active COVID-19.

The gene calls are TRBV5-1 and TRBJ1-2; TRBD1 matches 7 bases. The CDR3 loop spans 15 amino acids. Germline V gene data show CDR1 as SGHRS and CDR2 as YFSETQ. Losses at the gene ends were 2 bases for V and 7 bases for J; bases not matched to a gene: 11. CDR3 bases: TGCGCCAGCAGCTTCCGAAACAGGGGCGAAGTTGGCTACACCTTC. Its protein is CASSFRNRGEVGYTF. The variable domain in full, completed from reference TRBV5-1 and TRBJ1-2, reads KAGVTQTPRYLIKTRGQQVTLSCSPISGHRSVSWYQQTPGQGLQFLFEYFSETQRNKGNFPGRFSGRQFSNSRSEMNVSTLELGDSALYLCASSFRNRGEVGYTFGSGTRLTVV.

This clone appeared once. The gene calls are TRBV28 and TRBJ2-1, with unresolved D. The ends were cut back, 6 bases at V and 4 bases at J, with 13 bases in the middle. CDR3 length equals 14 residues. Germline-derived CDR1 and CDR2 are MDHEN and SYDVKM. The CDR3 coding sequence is TGTGCCAGCAGCCGACGCAGGAAGTACAATGAGCAGTTCTTC. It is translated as CASSRRRKYNEQFF.

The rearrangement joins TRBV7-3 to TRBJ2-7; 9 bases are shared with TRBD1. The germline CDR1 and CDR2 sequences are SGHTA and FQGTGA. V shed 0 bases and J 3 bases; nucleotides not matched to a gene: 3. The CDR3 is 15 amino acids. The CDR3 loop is CASSLTGDRVYEQYF. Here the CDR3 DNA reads TGTGCCAGCAGCTTAACGGGGGACAGGGTCTACGAGCAGTACTTC.

The chain's CDR3 is CASSLPLLAGDADTQYF. The DNA of the CDR3 is TGTGCCAGCAGCTTACCATTACTAGCGGGGGATGCAGATACGCAGTATTTT. The V gene is TRBV7-8, the J gene TRBJ2-3, with 11 bases matching TRBD2. Germline loops: CDR1 SGHVS, CDR2 FQNEAQ. V lost 2 bases, J lost 4 bases, and 8 bases stayed unmatched. CDR3 length: 17 amino acids.

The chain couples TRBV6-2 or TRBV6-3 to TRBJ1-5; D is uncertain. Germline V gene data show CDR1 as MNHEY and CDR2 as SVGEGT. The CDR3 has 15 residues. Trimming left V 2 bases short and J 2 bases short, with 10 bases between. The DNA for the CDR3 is TGTGCCAGCAGTTACGGCTCCGGGGGCAATCAGCCCCAGCATTTT. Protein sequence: CASSYGSGGNQPQHF.

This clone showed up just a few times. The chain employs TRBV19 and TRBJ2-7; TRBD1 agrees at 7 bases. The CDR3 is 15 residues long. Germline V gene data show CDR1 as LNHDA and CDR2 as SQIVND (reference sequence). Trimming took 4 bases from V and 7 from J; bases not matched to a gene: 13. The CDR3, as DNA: TGTGCCAGTAGTACTTCTAACAGGGGACATGGGGAGCAGTACTTC. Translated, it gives CASSTSNRGHGEQYF.

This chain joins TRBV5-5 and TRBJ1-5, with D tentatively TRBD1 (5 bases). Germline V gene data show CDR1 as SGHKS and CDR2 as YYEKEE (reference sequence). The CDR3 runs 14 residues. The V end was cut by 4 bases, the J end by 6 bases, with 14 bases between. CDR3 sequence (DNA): TGTGCCAGCAGCCCGGACATGGGAAGTCAGCCCCAGCATTTT. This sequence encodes CASSPDMGSQPQHF.